Each of the 7 T cell receptor beta chains below was sequenced from the same sample in a study of T cell repertoires in cytomegalovirus infection. Their antigen targets remain unknown. Using its own MiXCR run on the reads, TCRdb lists one record per CDR3 protein. The data contain some 130,000 distinct CDR3 sequences, 32% of them singletons. This specimen consisted of CD8+ T cells from cultured PBMCs, obtained from culture after CMV antigen stimulation. The source of these receptors is a human donor in good health (CMV status not recorded). Some clones in this sample may be carry-over from other donors' samples.

The chain couples TRBV10-3 to TRBJ2-5; D is unclear. The V and J ends lost 1 base and 5 bases respectively, with 11 bases between them. The germline V gene encodes CDR1 ENHRY and CDR2 SYGVKD. The CDR3 length is 14 residues. CDR3 protein: CAISELAARETQYF. The CDR3 nucleotides are TGTGCCATCAGTGAGTTGGCAGCACGGGAGACCCAGTACTTC.

The rearrangement links TRBV6-1 to TRBJ2-7, with D perhaps assigned TRBD1 or TRBD2 (5 bases each). Trimming shortened V by 6 bases and J by 4 bases, and 13 bases separated the two germline ends. This CDR3 comprises 13 residues. Per the germline V gene, CDR1 is MNHNS and CDR2 is SASEGT. The CDR3 DNA follows: TGTGCCAGCAGCCAGGGACGGATTTACGAGCAGTACTTC. Translated, it gives CASSQGRIYEQYF.

This clonotype was recorded once. The chain recombines TRBV27 with TRBJ2-1; 8 nucleotides match TRBD2. Per germline, CDR1 MNHEY and CDR2 SMNVEV (reference sequence). The CDR3 covers 16 residues. The J segment lost 5 bases and the V segment lost 3 bases, leaving 9 bases of the junction unmatched. CDR3 nucleotide sequence: TGTGCCAGCAGTTTGGGAGCGGGGGCCTATAACAATGAGCAGTTCTTC. Amino acid sequence: CASSLGAGAYNNEQFF.

This clonotype showed up just once. The chain combines TRBV11-2 with TRBJ2-1, with 9 bases aligning to TRBD1. The germline CDR1 and CDR2 sequences are SGHAT and FQNNGV. CDR3 length: 14 residues. Trimming at V came to 5 bases and at J to 7 bases, leaving 6 bases not matched to a gene. The CDR3 DNA is TGTGCCAGCAGCCTAACAGGGGGCTGGAATGAGCAGTTCTTC. Its translation: CASSLTGGWNEQFF. The whole variable domain, filled in from reference TRBV11-2 and TRBJ2-1, reads EAGVAQSPRYKIIEKRQSVAFWCNPISGHATLYWYQQILGQGPKLLIQFQNNGVVDDSQLPKDRFSAERLKGVDSTLKIQPAKLEDSAVYLCASSLTGGWNEQFFGPGTRLTVL.

This clonotype was counted once. The V gene is TRBV19, the J gene TRBJ2-1; D unclear. The germline V gene encodes CDR1 LNHDA and CDR2 SQIVND (reference sequence). The CDR3 contains 17 residues. V was trimmed by 3 bases and J by 4 bases, leaving 19 bases between them. The CDR3 reads CASSIPQAQYRYNEQFF. DNA of the CDR3: TGTGCCAGTAGTATCCCTCAGGCCCAGTATCGGTACAATGAGCAGTTCTTC. Complete variable domain (other parts from reference TRBV19 and TRBJ2-1): DGGITQSPKYLFRKEGQNVTLSCEQNLNHDAMYWYRQDPGQGLRLIYYSQIVNDFQKGDIAEGYSVSREKKESFPLTVTSAQKNPTAFYLCASSIPQAQYRYNEQFFGPGTRLTVL.

The gene calls are TRBV6-5 and TRBJ2-7; a possible D gene is TRBD2 (5 bases). V was pared by 0 bases and J by 9 bases, with 9 bases between. The CDR3 extends over 12 amino acids. Germline V gives CDR1 MNHEY, CDR2 SVGAGI. The CDR3 region has the DNA TGTGCCAGCAGTTACTCGGCCGGGGTGCAGTACTTC. Translation gives CASSYSAGVQYF.

The genes are TRBV6-6 and TRBJ2-3, with D hard to call. The CDR3 has 14 residues. V shed 0 bases and J shed 4 bases, with 8 bases lying between them. Germline loops: CDR1 MNHNY, CDR2 SVGAGI (reference sequence). The CDR3 protein is CASSYSGPADTQYF. CDR3 coding DNA: TGTGCCAGCAGTTACTCAGGTCCCGCAGATACGCAGTATTTT.